This T cell receptor beta chain was observed in a study of blood T cell repertoires in COVID-19. Across the whole study: T cells, B-cell-depleted T cells, or PBMCs supplied cDNA or gDNA.

Each participant's cohort was designated according to participant-reported clinical history. This CDR3 is built from 15 residues. The V gene's germline CDR1 is MNHNY and CDR2 SVGAGI (reference sequence). J gave up 3 bases and V 6 bases, and 7 bases lay outside the gene matches. Some clones are missing from TCRdb's copy, which holds only in-frame ones; the method was immunoSEQ multiplex PCR. The sample has 250,000 to 300,000 clones, approximately 91% seen once. The J gene is TRBJ2-1, the V gene TRBV6-6, with TRBD1 matching over 8 bases. The clonotype comes from a woman in her forties with acute COVID-19. The sequencing input was PBMCs or T cells enriched from blood (not recorded which). CDR3 protein: CASSRDRGGYNEQFF. The CDR3 DNA sequence: TGTGCCAGCAGCCGCGACAGGGGAGGCTACAATGAGCAGTTCTTC.